Ten or more counts support the clone carrying this T cell receptor (beta chain). Its target is unknown. The sample is drawn from a study of identical twins. Overall study findings and caveats: The authors drew conclusions from cross-sectional statistical analysis rather than following the same donors. Abundant beta clonotypes from cord blood had fewer insertions, unlike memory repertoires, which showed none.

TCRdb reprocessed the 5' RACE reads with MiXCR, giving one entry per CDR3 protein. This sample yields 690,000 or so distinct CDR3 sequences, of which roughly 8% are seen a single time; around 0.98% belongs to the top ten. In every case, the donor was a healthy Caucasian. The CDR3 consists of 14 residues. The germline CDR1 and CDR2 sequences are SGHTA and FQGNSA. Trimming pared 4 bases from V and 0 bases from J, leaving 8 bases between. These records were also assigned to another study, of yellow fever vaccine responses in identical twins.

This receptor was taken from a woman aged 18-29 years in good health. The chain recombines TRBV7-2 with TRBJ2-3, with no clear D. The sample comprised PBMCs. The CDR3 loop reads CASSYMDSTDTQYF. CDR3 nucleotide sequence: TGTGCCAGCAGCTACATGGACAGCACAGATACGCAGTATTTT. Complete variable domain (other parts from reference TRBV7-2 and TRBJ2-3): GAGVSQSPSNKVTEKGKDVELRCDPISGHTALYWYRQSLGQGLEFLIYFQGNSAPDKSGLPSDRFSAERTGGSVSTLTIQRTQQEDSAVYLCASSYMDSTDTQYFGPGTRLTVL.